A single sample gave rise to the 10 T cell receptor beta chains below, sequenced in a study of T cell clonality in common variable immunodeficiency. Repertoires were generated with immunoSEQ multiplex PCR, while TCRdb's copy carries only in-frame clones and drops some. The sample contains about 52,000 clones, none occurring once; more than 2% lies in the top ten. The sequenced material came from peripheral blood mononuclear cells. The receptors were sampled from a person aged 18 to 70 in good health.

In this sample, this clone turned up many times. The read ends 3 residues shy of where the CDR3 ends; the end is completed using the germline J gene. The gene calls are TRBV30 and TRBJ2-7; D may match TRBD1 or TRBD2 (6 bases each). Germline CDR1 GTSNPN, CDR2 SVGIG (reference sequence). The V end lost 8 bases, the J end lost 3 bases, and 17 bases lay between the germline ends. This CDR3 has 13 amino acids. CDR3 in amino acids: CAGTQGGSYEQYF. The sequenced CDR3 bases are TGTGCCGGGACACAGGGAGGTAGCTACGAG.

This clone was counted a few times. Read coverage stops 3 residues before the CDR3 terminus; the germline J gene supplies the remainder. V is TRBV30 and J is TRBJ1-2; D remains ambiguous. V was clipped by 0 bases and J by 3 bases, with 11 bases between them. Germline CDR1 and CDR2: GTSNPN and SVGIG (reference sequence). The CDR3 is 14 amino acids. The CDR3 reads CAWSVGQPHYGYTF. The sequenced CDR3 bases are TGTGCCTGGAGTGTAGGGCAGCCACACTATGGC. Filled out from reference TRBV30 and TRBJ1-2, the complete variable domain reads SQTIHQWPATLVQPVGSPLSLECTVEGTSNPNLYWYRQAAGRGLQLLFYSVGIGQISSEVPQNLSASRPQDRQFILSSKKLLLSDSGFYLCAWSVGQPHYGYTFGSGTRLTVV.

This clone has a count of ten or more. The sequence runs out 3 residues before the end of the CDR3; the remainder is reconstructed from the germline J gene. The chain has TRBV20-1 and TRBJ1-4; 12 bases map to TRBD1. Germline assignment: CDR1 DFQATT and CDR2 SNEGSKA (reference sequence). The CDR3 runs 13 residues. The CDR3 DNA, read in part, is TGCAGTGCTAGCCCGGGACAGGGGGCGAAA. It translates to CSASPGQGAK. In full, the CDR3 is CSASPGQGAKLFF.

The sample holds many counts of this clone. The CDR3 goes on 3 residues after the read ends, and that part is filled in from the germline J gene. This chain joins TRBV20-1 and TRBJ2-4; D unresolved. Trimming stripped 6 bases from V and 3 bases from J, with 15 bases between. This CDR3 is 14 amino acids long. CDR1 and CDR2 from the germline V gene are DFQATT and SNEGSKA (reference sequence). CDR3 bases read: TGCAGTGCCCCAACTACTCCCTTCAAAAACATT. Translation gives CSAPTTPFKNI. The whole CDR3 sequence reads CSAPTTPFKNIQYF.

In its sample, this clone was seen many times. The read ends 3 residues early relative to the CDR3; the germline J gene fills the gap. This chain joins TRBV2 and TRBJ1-4, with 7 nucleotides matching TRBD1. V was pared by 6 bases and J by 0 bases, with 4 bases of the junction left unmatched. Germline assignment: CDR1 SNHLY and CDR2 FYNNEI. CDR3 length equals 15 residues. The part of the CDR3 DNA that was read is TGTGCCAGCAGGGGGGACAGTGCAACTAATGAAAAA. Translating gives CASRGDSATNEK. The complete CDR3 protein is CASRGDSATNEKLFF.

This clone was detected many times. Sequencing ends 3 residues short of the CDR3 end; the germline J gene provides the rest. This sample also contains other DNA sequences that code for the same CDR3. The chain is built from TRBV20-1 and TRBJ1-2, with a tentative D call TRBD1 (6 bases). The V and J ends lost 6 bases and 6 bases respectively, with 14 bases between them. Germline CDR1 is DFQATT and CDR2 is SNEGSKA (reference sequence). There are 12 residues in the CDR3. The part of the CDR3 DNA that was read is TGCAGTGCCGCCGACAGGCACCATGGC. As protein: CSAADRHHG. The entire CDR3 is CSAADRHHGYTF.

This clone was counted ten times or more. The CDR3 DNA, read in part, is TGCGCCAGCAGCCTCCAACCCGACAGGGGGCACGGC. It yields the protein CASSLQPDRGHG. The full CDR3 is CASSLQPDRGHGYTF. V is TRBV5-1 and J is TRBJ1-2; 10 bases align to TRBD1. The read gets to within 3 residues of the CDR3 end, and the germline J gene fills in the rest. Germline CDR1 reads SGHRS; CDR2 reads YFSETQ. The CDR3 consists of 15 residues.

This clone was observed at least ten times. Read coverage stops 3 residues before the CDR3 terminus; the germline J gene supplies the remainder. V and J are TRBV6-1 and TRBJ2-7; 8 nucleotides line up with TRBD1. This CDR3 has 15 amino acids. CDR1 and CDR2 (germline): MNHNS, SASEGT. The V and J ends lost 4 bases and 1 base, in that order; junction bases with no gene match: 6. The CDR3 spells CASSGGGQGSYEQYF. The sequenced CDR3 bases are TGTGCCAGCAGTGGCGGAGGACAGGGATCCTACGAG.

This clone was counted ten times or more. The read stops 3 residues short of the end of the CDR3; the missing end is completed from the germline J gene. V is TRBV2 and J is TRBJ1-2; 9 bases line up with TRBD1. With 2 bases clipped from V and 1 base from J, the junction kept 11 bases outside the gene matches. Germline lookup yields CDR1 SNHLY and CDR2 FYNNEI. This CDR3 comprises 18 residues. The sequenced CDR3 bases are TGTGCCAGCAGTGAAAGTAACGTAAGGACAGGGGTTAACTATGGC. Its protein is CASSESNVRTGVNYG. The entire CDR3 protein reads CASSESNVRTGVNYGYTF.

Turning to this clone: The read gets to within 3 residues of the CDR3 end, and the germline J gene fills in the rest. The gene calls are TRBV19 and TRBJ2-2; TRBD1 aligns across 8 bases. The CDR3 sequence is 15 residues long. V lost 7 bases and J lost 6; bases outside the gene matches: 10. Germline-derived CDR1 and CDR2 are LNHDA and SQIVND (reference sequence). Incomplete CDR3 DNA: TGTGCCAGTAAGGAGGCAGGGGGCAACTCCGGGGAG. Translation gives CASKEAGGNSGE. The CDR3 in its entirety is CASKEAGGNSGELFF.